A selection of T cell receptor beta chains follows, all from one sample in a study of metastatic and nonmetastatic thyroid tumors. Using MiXCR, TCRdb re-called clones from the PCR reads. The data hold 15,000 to 20,000 clones, with roughly 32% observed a single time. What was sequenced was tumor tissue. The receptors derive from a female donor with papillary thyroid cancer or a benign thyroid nodule (not recorded which). Some clones in this sample may be carry-over from other donors' samples. Both conserved end residues are part of each CDR3. Each record gives: V gene, clone size, D gene, CDR3 length, J gene, CDR3 protein, CDR3 DNA. A D gene is named only where the DNA matches it firmly. Rows may omit the clone size; those that give it use once, few, many or a size class.

TRBV12-3/TRBV12-4	medium-sized	.	11	TRBJ2-5	CASSLSQTQYF	TGTGCCAGCAGTTTGTCTCAGACCCAGTACTTC
TRBV18	.	TRBD1	14	TRBJ1-1	CASSSGQGLAEAFF	TGTGCCAGCTCATCAGGACAGGGTTTGGCTGAAGCTTTCTTT
TRBV6-1	few	TRBD1	15	TRBJ1-1	CASSARQGRNTEAFF	TGTGCCAGCAGTGCCCGACAGGGAAGGAACACTGAAGCTTTCTTT
TRBV5-1	.	.	13	TRBJ1-1	CGRSLSRATEAFF	TGCGGCCGAAGCTTGTCTCGGGCCACTGAAGCTTTCTTT
TRBV28	medium-sized	.	14	TRBJ2-3	CASSLGTSTDTQYF	TGTGCCAGCAGTTTAGGGACTAGCACAGATACGCAGTATTTT
TRBV15	few	.	13	TRBJ2-7	CATSVRQAYEQYF	TGTGCCACCAGCGTGCGACAGGCCTACGAGCAGTACTTC
TRBV11-2	few	TRBD1	16	TRBJ1-3	CASSLRDRGSGNTIYF	TGTGCCAGCAGCCTCCGGGACAGGGGCTCTGGAAACACCATATATTTT
TRBV12-3/TRBV12-4	many	.	14	TRBJ1-5	CASSIRVSNQPQHF	TGTGCCAGCAGTATCCGTGTCAGCAATCAGCCCCAGCATTTT
TRBV20-1	few	.	14	TRBJ1-1	CSARDYGTEKRAFF	TGCAGTGCTAGAGATTATGGGACTGAGAAACGGGCTTTCTTT
TRBV6-4	many	.	13	TRBJ2-2	CASSDSDTGELFF	TGTGCCAGCAGTGACTCGGACACCGGGGAGCTGTTTTTT
TRBV11-3	.	TRBD1	13	TRBJ1-1	CASSFDRATEAFF	TGTGCCAGCAGCTTTGACAGGGCTACCGAAGCTTTCTTT
TRBV5-1	.	.	14	TRBJ2-5	CASSLVVPQETQYF	TGCGCCAGCAGCTTGGTGGTACCTCAAGAGACCCAGTACTTC
TRBV18	few	.	12	TRBJ1-6	CASSPSNSPLHF	TGTGCCAGCTCACCTTCGAATTCACCCCTCCACTTT
TRBV14	.	.	16	TRBJ2-7	CASSQDLWETSYEQYF	TGTGCCAGCAGCCAAGATTTATGGGAAACCTCCTACGAGCAGTACTTC
TRBV5-5	.	.	15	TRBJ2-2	CASRPTDSTTGELFF	TGTGCCAGCAGACCAACGGACAGTACCACCGGGGAGCTGTTTTTT
TRBV18	.	TRBD1	15	TRBJ1-2	CASSPMDRVTYGYTF	TGTGCCAGCTCACCGATGGACAGGGTTACCTATGGCTACACCTTC
TRBV18	.	.	14	TRBJ2-1	CASSPPSRRDEQFF	TGTGCCAGCTCACCACCGTCCAGACGGGATGAGCAGTTCTTC
TRBV27	many	TRBD2	14	TRBJ2-1	CASSRTSSFGEQSF	TGTGCCAGCAGTAGGACTAGTTCTTTCGGTGAGCAGTCCTTC
TRBV4-1	many	.	20	TRBJ2-6	CASSQDGQGRILPGANVLTF	TGCGCCAGCAGCCAAGATGGTCAGGGCAGAATCCTTCCTGGGGCCAACGTCCTGACTTTC
TRBV28	many	.	15	TRBJ1-1	CASSFMWAGNTEAFF	TGTGCCAGCAGTTTCATGTGGGCGGGGAACACTGAAGCTTTCTTT